Below are 10 T cell receptor beta chains sequenced from a single sample in a study of early T cells in non-severe SARS-CoV-2 infection. A single record per CDR3 protein comes from TCRdb applying MiXCR to the 5' RACE reads. The repertoire holds around 72,000 distinct CDR3 sequences, with roughly a tenth as singletons. The specimen was whole blood, collected at baseline. The receptors stem from an adult who was a healthcare worker with PCR-confirmed SARS-CoV-2 infection or an uninfected control (not recorded which).

This clonotype was observed a few times. This chain uses TRBV12-3 or TRBV12-4 with TRBJ2-3, with D maybe TRBD2 (7 bases). V shed 6 bases and J shed 7 bases, with 17 bases lying between them. This CDR3 is built from 14 residues. CDR3 region: CASSVGGGAYTQYF. CDR3 bases: TGTGCCAGCAGCGTTGGTGGGGGGGCATATACGCAGTATTTT.

This clonotype was picked up many times. The rearrangement joins TRBV2 to TRBJ2-2; TRBD1 matches 10 bases. The germline gives CDR1 SNHLY, CDR2 FYNNEI. Trimming removed 6 bases from V and 10 bases from J; junction bases left unmatched: 2. The CDR3 runs 12 residues. CDR3 sequence reads: CASRGQGSELFF. Here the CDR3 DNA reads TGTGCCAGCAGGGGACAGGGGTCGGAGCTGTTTTTT.

The chain couples TRBV3-1 to TRBJ2-2, with D unclear. V gave up 4 bases and J gave up 8 bases, with 17 bases separating them. CDR1 and CDR2 from the germline V gene are LGHDT and YNNKEL (reference sequence). This CDR3 comprises 15 residues. Written as DNA, the CDR3 is TGTGCCAGCAGCCCCCCACGGACGGCGAAGGGGGAGCTGTTTTTT. It encodes CASSPPRTAKGELFF.

This clonotype appeared many times. This sequence joins TRBV2 and TRBJ2-2, with D perhaps matching TRBD1 (6 bases). Germline-derived CDR1 and CDR2 are SNHLY and FYNNEI. Trimming pared 7 bases from V and 1 base from J, leaving 13 bases between. CDR3 size: 15 residues. The CDR3, as DNA: TGTGCCAGCAACGGACAGCGTATGAACACCGGGGAGCTGTTTTTT. Translation: CASNGQRMNTGELFF.

This clonotype was observed a few times. J is TRBJ1-1 and V is TRBV7-2, with a weak D call TRBD1 (5 bases). V was cut by 5 bases and J by 5 bases, with 15 bases left in between. The CDR3 loop spans 14 amino acids. CDR1 is SGHTA and CDR2 is FQGNSA in the germline V gene. CDR3 in amino acids: CASSPGRQVTEAFF. The CDR3 DNA reads TGTGCCAGCAGCCCAGGGAGGCAGGTGACTGAAGCTTTCTTT.

Ten or more counts support this clonotype. The V gene is TRBV18, the J gene TRBJ2-7; D is unresolved. V shed 0 bases and J shed 2 bases, with 8 bases lying between them. Per germline, CDR1 KGHSH and CDR2 LQKENI. This CDR3 spans 14 amino acids. As DNA, the CDR3 is TGTGCCAGCTCACCACCTAGTTTACCCTACGAGCAGTACTTC. It is translated as CASSPPSLPYEQYF.

This clonotype occurred many times. This chain connects TRBV19 to TRBJ2-7; the match to TRBD1 covers 8 bases. This CDR3 has 15 residues. The germline V gene encodes CDR1 LNHDA and CDR2 SQIVND (reference sequence). After removal of 4 bases from V and 2 bases from J, the junction contained 7 bases not matched to a gene. CDR3 sequence: CASSTSGTGTYEQYF. The CDR3 DNA sequence: TGTGCCAGTAGTACATCCGGGACAGGTACCTACGAGCAGTACTTC.

This clonotype has a count of ten or more. This rearrangement joins TRBV19 to TRBJ2-3; 10 bases fit TRBD2. Germline V gene lookup returns CDR1 LNHDA and CDR2 SQIVND (reference sequence). This CDR3 has 17 residues. V trimming: 6 bases; J trimming: 5 bases; junction bases outside the gene matches: 14. CDR3 sequence (DNA): TGTGCCAGTAGGAGCCTGAGACTAGCGGGCGGCGGAGATACGCAGTATTTT. Residues: CASRSLRLAGGGDTQYF.

V usage is TRBV6-5 and J usage is TRBJ1-2; perhaps TRBD1 as D (6 bases). V lost 6 bases to trimming and J lost 3 bases, with 17 bases between them. This CDR3 spans 15 amino acids. CDR1 and CDR2 from the germline V gene are MNHEY and SVGAGI. CDR3 amino acids: CASRPGQGSYYGYTF. In nucleotides, the CDR3 is TGTGCCAGCAGACCGGGACAAGGGTCTTACTATGGCTACACCTTC.

The chain links TRBV7-2 to TRBJ2-1; 9 bases fit TRBD1. With V trimmed by 5 bases and J by 8 bases, 7 bases remained unmatched. Per the germline V gene, CDR1 is SGHTA and CDR2 is FQGNSA. This CDR3 spans 14 amino acids. For the CDR3, the DNA is TGTGCCAGCAGCCTGGACAGGGGAATGGATGAGCAGTTCTTC. It translates to CASSLDRGMDEQFF.